This T cell receptor (beta chain) was found in a study of tumor-infiltrating lymphocytes in oesophageal squamous cell carcinoma. Per germline, CDR1 SGHTA and CDR2 FQGTGA. The CDR3 runs 13 residues. V lost 1 base, J lost 7 bases, and 7 bases lay in between. A few counts support this clonotype. One entry per CDR3 protein, called by TCRdb with MiXCR from the PCR reads. This table has approximately 12,000 distinct CDR3 sequences, roughly 47% appearing once. The receptor's source is a male donor with esophageal squamous cell carcinoma. The sequencing sample was made of normal esophageal tissue next to the tumor. The chain uses TRBV7-3 and TRBJ1-4; D is uncertain. The CDR3: CASSLIWGEKLFF. For the CDR3, the DNA is TGTGCCAGCAGCTTAATTTGGGGTGAAAAACTGTTTTTT.